This entry describes one T cell receptor beta chain. What antigen it recognizes has not been identified. No much larger clone is present one base from it, and per-base qualities are unavailable. The immunoSEQ Assay was used to sequence TCRbeta CDR3 regions. After extraction, genomic DNA underwent amplification by bias-controlled multiplex PCR, followed by high-throughput sequencing. The study's own analysis went as follows. To quantify the absolute abundance of every unique TCRbeta CDR3 region, sequences were collapsed and filtered. T cell fraction was estimated by normalization of TCRbeta template counts to usable DNA, with usable DNA being measured through amplification of reference genes present in all nucleated cells. Repertoire TCRs were annotated as SARS-CoV-2-specific by exact matching of V gene, CDR3 amino acid sequence and J gene to a known reactive TCR set. MIRA supplied the reference SARS-CoV-2 TCR set, which was filtered for enrichment in COVID-19-positive ImmuneCODE repertoires so that public or cross-reactive TCRs were removed. Using the MIRA antigens, annotated TCRs were further analysed by specific ORF or by position within an ORF. Breadth was defined as annotated unique rearrangements over total unique productive rearrangements; depth was the summed frequency of those rearrangements. Group comparisons of TCR breadth used two-sided Wilcoxon rank-sum tests. TCRdb's version of the immuneACCESS table is confined to in-frame rearrangements and falls short of the full clone set. An unresolved V gene accounts for under half of the shortfall where checked; the remainder is of unknown origin. Clone size and V and J calls were adopted from that table, with D and trimming inferred from the DNA. The sample yields hundreds of thousands of clones; approximately 88% were counted once. The top ten clonotypes cover over 1.3% of the sample.

This entry is derived from a study of Ad26.COV2.S vaccination and SARS-CoV-2 variants (dated by TCRdb to the early 2020s). Study-wide context: Vaccine-arm donors came from COV1001, a multicentre, randomized, double-blind, placebo-controlled phase I-IIa trial of Ad26.COV2.S in healthy adults. Ad26.COV2.S was administered intramuscularly at a dose of 5x10^10 or 1x10^11 viral particles, either as one shot or as two shots given 56 days apart. Investigators did not know the trial group allocation while performing experiments and assessing outcomes. The TCR-sequenced set comprised around 30 samples: around 20 Ad26.COV2.S vaccine recipients, 5 placebo recipients and 8 SARS-CoV-2 convalescent individuals. Sequencing of the TCRbeta repertoire served to evaluate the specificity and breadth of SARS-CoV-2-reactive T cell receptors following Ad26.COV2.S vaccination. Trial participants were randomized into five groups of five, in which low-dose or high-dose Ad26.COV2.S was given once or twice, or placebo was given on both occasions.

Results the study describes overall, beyond this receptor: Comparing responses between vaccine doses or regimens was not something the study was powered to do. Substantial breadth of spike-specific CD8+ and CD4+ T cell responses was reported after vaccination. According to the authors, total T cell responses may have been underestimated by the TCR breadth and depth analyses. Ad26.COV2.S recipients had higher spike-specific TCR breadth than placebo recipients (P = 0.0014). Non-spike TCR breadth was comparable between vaccine and placebo recipients, consistent with the vaccine containing only spike.

Explained via the paper, the treatment or condition label denotes: 19 received Ad26.COV2.S at low or high dose, single or two shots; about 5 received placebo; per-sample allocation not given. For vaccine and placebo recipients, the sequenced repertoires came from samples collected on day 63 after the first injection. Cohort 1b enrolled 20 to 30 adults aged 18-55 years at a single site in Boston, USA, between 29 July and 7 August 2020. Ad26.COV2.S was a replication-incompetent adenovirus type 26 vector that expressed a prefusion-stabilized SARS-CoV-2 spike protein derived from the original Wuhan strain. The CDR3 holds 15 amino acids from the cysteine to the phenylalanine. Only the CDR3 part of the read is kept: 45 bases, read in frame from the first base. V was cut back by 1 base and J by 1 base, leaving a gap of 9 bases between them. The germline V gene sets CDR1 to MGHDK and CDR2 to SYGVNS.

The receptor chain draws on TRBV25-1 and TRBJ2-3, and the D gene may be TRBD2, 7 bases matching. The specimen comprised peripheral blood, sampled in a trial of Ad26.COV2.S vaccine versus placebo. The receptor's source is a person between 18 and 65 years old who received the Ad26.COV2.S COVID-19 vaccine or a placebo. Read as DNA, the sequence is TGTGCCAGCAGTGAATGGGGGGGGCGCACAGATACGCAGTATTTT. This yields the protein CASSEWGGRTDTQYF.